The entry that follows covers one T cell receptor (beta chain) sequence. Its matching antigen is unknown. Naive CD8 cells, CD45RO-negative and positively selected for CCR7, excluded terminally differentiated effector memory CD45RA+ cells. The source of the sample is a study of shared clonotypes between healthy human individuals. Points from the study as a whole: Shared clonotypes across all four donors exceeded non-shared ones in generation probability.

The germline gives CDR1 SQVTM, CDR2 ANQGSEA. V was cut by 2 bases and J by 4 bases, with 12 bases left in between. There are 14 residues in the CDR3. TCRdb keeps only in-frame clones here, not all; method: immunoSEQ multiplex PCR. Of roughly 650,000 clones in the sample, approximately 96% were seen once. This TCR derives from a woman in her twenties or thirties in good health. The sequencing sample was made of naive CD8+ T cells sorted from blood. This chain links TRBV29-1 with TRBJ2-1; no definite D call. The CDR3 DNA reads TGCAGCGTTGAAATCCAGCGCGAGTACAATGAGCAGTTCTTC. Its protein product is CSVEIQREYNEQFF.